This T cell receptor (beta chain) was identified during a study of regulatory T cells in long-lasting Graves disease. Described time point: newly diagnosed GD, antithyroid drugs for less than 3 months. Isolated PBMC RNA provided the starting material for the TCR library. In this sample, this clonotype turned up a few times. Construction of TCR beta libraries relied on iRepertoire HTBI primers and on Arm-PCR targeting CDR3 regions. Each CDR3 protein is one row after TCRdb ran MiXCR on the multiplex PCR reads. Here the sample spans 530,000 or so distinct CDR3 sequences, 13% being singletons. Germline CDR1 SGHDN, CDR2 FVKESK. Trimming removed 0 bases at V and 2 bases at J, with 12 bases between. The CDR3 contains 16 residues. A further study also used this sample, focusing on T cells in Graves' hyperthyroidism and ophthalmopathy.

This clonotype was sampled from a man aged 25 to 40 with Graves disease. The gene calls are TRBV14 and TRBJ2-3; D may be TRBD1 (6 bases). The material was peripheral blood mononuclear cells (PBMCs), obtained at new diagnosis, from a patient treated with antithyroid drugs. The CDR3 loop reads CASSQDWGLNTDTQYF. The CDR3 DNA reads as TGTGCCAGCAGCCAAGATTGGGGGCTAAACACAGATACGCAGTATTTT. The full variable domain, with the rest looked up from reference TRBV14 and TRBJ2-3, is EAGVTQFPSHSVIEKGQTVTLRCDPISGHDNLYWYRRVMGKEIKFLLHFVKESKQDESGMPNNRFLAERTGGTYSTLKVQPAELEDSGVYFCASSQDWGLNTDTQYFGPGTRLTVL.